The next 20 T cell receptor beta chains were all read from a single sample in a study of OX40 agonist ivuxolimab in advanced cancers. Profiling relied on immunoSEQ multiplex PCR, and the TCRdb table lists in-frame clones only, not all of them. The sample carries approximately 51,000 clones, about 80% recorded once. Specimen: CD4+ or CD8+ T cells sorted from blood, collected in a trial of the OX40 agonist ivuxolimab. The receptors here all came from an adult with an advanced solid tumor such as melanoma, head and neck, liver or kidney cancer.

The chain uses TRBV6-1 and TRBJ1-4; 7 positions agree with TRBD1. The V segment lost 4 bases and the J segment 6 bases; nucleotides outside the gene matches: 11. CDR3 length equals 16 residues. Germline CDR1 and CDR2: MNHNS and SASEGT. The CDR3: CASSANRGAGYEKLFF. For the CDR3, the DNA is TGTGCCAGCAGTGCAAACAGGGGCGCGGGGTATGAAAAACTGTTTTTT.

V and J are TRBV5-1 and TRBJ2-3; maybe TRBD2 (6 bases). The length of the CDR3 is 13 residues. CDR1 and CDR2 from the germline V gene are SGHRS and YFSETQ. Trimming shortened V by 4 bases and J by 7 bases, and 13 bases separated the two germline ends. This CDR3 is CASSGTGQNTQYF. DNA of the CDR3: TGCGCCAGCAGCGGGACTGGGCAGAATACGCAGTATTTT.

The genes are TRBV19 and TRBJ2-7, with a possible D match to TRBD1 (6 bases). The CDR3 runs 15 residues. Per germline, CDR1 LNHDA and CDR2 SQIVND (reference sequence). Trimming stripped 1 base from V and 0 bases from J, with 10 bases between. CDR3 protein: CASSIGPGVSYEQYF. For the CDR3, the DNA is TGTGCCAGTAGTATAGGGCCAGGGGTCTCCTACGAGCAGTACTTC.

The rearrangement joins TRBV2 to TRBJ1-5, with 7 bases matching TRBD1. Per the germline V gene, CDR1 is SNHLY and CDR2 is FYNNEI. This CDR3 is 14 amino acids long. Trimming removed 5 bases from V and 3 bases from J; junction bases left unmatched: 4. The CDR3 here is CASSLDRNNQPQHF. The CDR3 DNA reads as TGTGCCAGCAGTTTGGACAGGAACAATCAGCCCCAGCATTTT.

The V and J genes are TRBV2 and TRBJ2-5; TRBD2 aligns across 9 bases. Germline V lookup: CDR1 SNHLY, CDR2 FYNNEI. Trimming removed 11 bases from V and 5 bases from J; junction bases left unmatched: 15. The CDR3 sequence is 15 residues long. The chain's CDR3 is CAGRGHLAGLETQYF. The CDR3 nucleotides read TGTGCCGGTCGAGGGCACCTAGCGGGGTTGGAGACCCAGTACTTC.

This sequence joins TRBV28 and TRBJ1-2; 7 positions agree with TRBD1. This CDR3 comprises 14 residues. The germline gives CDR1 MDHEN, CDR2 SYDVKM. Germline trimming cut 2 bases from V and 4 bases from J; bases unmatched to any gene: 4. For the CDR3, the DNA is TGTGCCAGCAGTTTAGGTGCAGGGGGCTATGGCTACACCTTC. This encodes CASSLGAGGYGYTF.

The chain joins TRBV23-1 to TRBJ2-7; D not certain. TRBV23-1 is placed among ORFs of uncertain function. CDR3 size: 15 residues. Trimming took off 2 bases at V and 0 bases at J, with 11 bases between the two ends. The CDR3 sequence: CASSQPWCDSYEQYF. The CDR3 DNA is TGCGCCAGCAGTCAACCCTGGTGCGACTCCTACGAGCAGTACTTC.

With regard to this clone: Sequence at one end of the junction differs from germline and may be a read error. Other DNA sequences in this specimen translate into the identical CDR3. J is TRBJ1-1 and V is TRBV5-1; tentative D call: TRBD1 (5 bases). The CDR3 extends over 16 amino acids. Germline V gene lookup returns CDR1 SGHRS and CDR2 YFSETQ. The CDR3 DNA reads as TGTGCCAGCAGCTTGGACCCACGGCGGGGAGGGGCTGAAGCTTTCTTT. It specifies CASSLDPRRGGAEAFF.

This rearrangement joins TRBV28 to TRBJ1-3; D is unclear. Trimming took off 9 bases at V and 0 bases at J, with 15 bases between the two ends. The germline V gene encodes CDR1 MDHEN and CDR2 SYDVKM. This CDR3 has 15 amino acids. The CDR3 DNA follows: TGTGCCAGTAAGGCCGGAGTCGTCTCTGGAAACACCATATATTTT. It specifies CASKAGVVSGNTIYF.

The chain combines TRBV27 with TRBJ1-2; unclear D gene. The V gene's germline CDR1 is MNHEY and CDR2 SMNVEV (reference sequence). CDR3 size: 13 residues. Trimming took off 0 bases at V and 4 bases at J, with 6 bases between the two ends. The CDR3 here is CASSLSESYGYTF. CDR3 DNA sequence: TGTGCCAGCAGTTTATCGGAGAGCTATGGCTACACCTTC.

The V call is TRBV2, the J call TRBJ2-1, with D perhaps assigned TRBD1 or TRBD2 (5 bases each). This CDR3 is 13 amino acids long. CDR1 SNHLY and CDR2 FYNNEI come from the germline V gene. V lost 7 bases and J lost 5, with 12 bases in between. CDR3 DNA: TGTGCCAGCAAAAGGGACGTTGACAATGAGCAGTTCTTC. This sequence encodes CASKRDVDNEQFF.

The CDR3 nucleotides read TGCAGCGTTGAAGATAGAGCTAGCGGCACAGATACGCAGTATTTT. Protein: CSVEDRASGTDTQYF. The V call is TRBV29-1, the J call TRBJ2-3; tentatively, D is TRBD2 (6 bases). Trimming stripped 0 bases from V and 1 base from J, with 11 bases between. The germline V gene has CDR1 SQVTM and CDR2 ANQGSEA. The CDR3 loop spans 15 amino acids.

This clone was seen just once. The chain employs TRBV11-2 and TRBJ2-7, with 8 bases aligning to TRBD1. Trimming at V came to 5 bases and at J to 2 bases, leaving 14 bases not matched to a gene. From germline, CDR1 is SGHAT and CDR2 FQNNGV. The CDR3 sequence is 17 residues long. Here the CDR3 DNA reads TGTGCCAGCAGCATTCGACAGGGGCAACAGACCACCTACGAGCAGTACTTC. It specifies CASSIRQGQQTTYEQYF. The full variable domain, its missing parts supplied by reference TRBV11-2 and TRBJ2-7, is EAGVAQSPRYKIIEKRQSVAFWCNPISGHATLYWYQQILGQGPKLLIQFQNNGVVDDSQLPKDRFSAERLKGVDSTLKIQPAKLEDSAVYLCASSIRQGQQTTYEQYFGPGTRLTVT.

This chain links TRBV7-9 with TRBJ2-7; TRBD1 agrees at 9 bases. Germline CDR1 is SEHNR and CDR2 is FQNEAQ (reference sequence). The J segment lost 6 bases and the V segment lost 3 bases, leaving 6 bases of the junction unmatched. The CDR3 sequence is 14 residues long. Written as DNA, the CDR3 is TGTGCCAGCAGCTTGGGGACAGGGAACTTCGAGCAGTACTTC. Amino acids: CASSLGTGNFEQYF. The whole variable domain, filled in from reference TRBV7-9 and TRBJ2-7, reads DTGVSQNPRHKITKRGQNVTFRCDPISEHNRLYWYRQTLGQGPEFLTYFQNEAQLEKSRLLSDRFSAERPKGSFSTLEIQRTEQGDSAMYLCASSLGTGNFEQYFGPGTRLTVT.

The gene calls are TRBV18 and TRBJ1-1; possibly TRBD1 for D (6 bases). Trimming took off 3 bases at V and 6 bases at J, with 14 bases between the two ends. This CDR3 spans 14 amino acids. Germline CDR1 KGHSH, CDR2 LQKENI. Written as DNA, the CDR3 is TGTGCCAGCTCACCTCTGGCAGGGGACTCTGAAGCTTTCTTT. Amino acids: CASSPLAGDSEAFF.

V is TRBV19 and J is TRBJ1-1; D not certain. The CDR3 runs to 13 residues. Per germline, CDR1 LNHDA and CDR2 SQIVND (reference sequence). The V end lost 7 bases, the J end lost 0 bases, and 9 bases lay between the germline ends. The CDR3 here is CASKKVLNTEAFF. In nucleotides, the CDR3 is TGTGCCAGTAAGAAGGTCCTGAACACTGAAGCTTTCTTT.

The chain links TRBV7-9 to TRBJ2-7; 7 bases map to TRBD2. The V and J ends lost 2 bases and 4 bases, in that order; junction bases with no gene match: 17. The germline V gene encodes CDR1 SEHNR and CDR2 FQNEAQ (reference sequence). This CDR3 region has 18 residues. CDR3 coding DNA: TGTGCCAGCAGCTTAAAGGGTCTGGCGAGCGGGACGGGGTACGAGCAGTACTTC. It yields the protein CASSLKGLASGTGYEQYF.

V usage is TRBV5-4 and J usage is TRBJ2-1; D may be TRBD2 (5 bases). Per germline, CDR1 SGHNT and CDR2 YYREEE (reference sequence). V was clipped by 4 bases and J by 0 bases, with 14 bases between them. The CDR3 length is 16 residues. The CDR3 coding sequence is TGTGCCAGCAGCCCACCGGAGCGGTCCTCCTACAATGAGCAGTTCTTC. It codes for CASSPPERSSYNEQFF.

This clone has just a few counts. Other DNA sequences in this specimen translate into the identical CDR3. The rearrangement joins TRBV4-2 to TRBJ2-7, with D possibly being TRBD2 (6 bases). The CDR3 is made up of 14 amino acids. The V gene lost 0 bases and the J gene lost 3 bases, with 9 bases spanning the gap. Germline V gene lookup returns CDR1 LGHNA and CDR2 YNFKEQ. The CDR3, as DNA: TGTGCCAGCAGCCAAGACCGGGACTTCTACGAGCAGTACTTC. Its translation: CASSQDRDFYEQYF.

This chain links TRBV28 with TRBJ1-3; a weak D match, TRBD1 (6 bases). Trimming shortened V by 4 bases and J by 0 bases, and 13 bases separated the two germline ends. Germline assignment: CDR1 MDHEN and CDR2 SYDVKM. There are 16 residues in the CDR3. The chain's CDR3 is CASSYGQLNSGNTIYF. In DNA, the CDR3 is TGTGCCAGCAGTTACGGACAGCTAAACTCTGGAAACACCATATATTTT.